Detailed here is one TCR beta chain. CDR1 and CDR2 from the germline V gene are SGDLS and YYNGEE. After removal of 10 bases from V and 6 bases from J, the junction contained 8 bases not matched to a gene. There are 13 residues in the CDR3. These data belong to a study of blood T cell repertoires in COVID-19. Study background: Acute and convalescent COVID-19 specimens originated in the United States, Italy and Spain. Nucleic acid was either cDNA or gDNA, and it came from T cells, B-cell-depleted T cells, or PBMCs.

In the authors' methods: Reference gene primer amplification gave estimated nucleated cell counts. The assay was immunoSEQ multiplex PCR, and TCRdb's table has in-frame clones only and misses some. The V and J calls and clone size come from that table; D and trimming were worked out from the DNA. Of 150,000 to 200,000 clones listed, under 85% are singletons. The clonotype was recovered from a man in his sixties with active or convalescent COVID-19. This sequence joins TRBV9 and TRBJ2-1; 9 bases match TRBD1. Material: peripheral blood. DNA for the CDR3: TGTGCCTCTGGGGACAGGGTTCGCAATGAGCAGTTCTTC. It yields the protein CASGDRVRNEQFF.